The subject of this entry is one T cell receptor (beta chain). The antigen remains unidentified. This record comes from a study of blood T cells in healthy people across ages. The CDR3 extends over 18 amino acids. From germline, CDR1 is SGHTA and CDR2 FQGNSA. Trimming took 2 bases from V and 3 from J, leaving 21 bases between them. For the second PCR, which ran for roughly 6 to 12 cycles, a sample-barcoded 5' primer and a J-beta primer mix were used. From the 5' RACE reads, TCRdb called clonotypes with MiXCR, one entry per CDR3 protein. The sample comprises around 580,000 distinct CDR3 sequences, 40% to 50% of which are singletons, and 20% to 25% rests with the top ten. Whole-study results and caveats: Lack of knowledge of donor CMV status possibly confounded expanded clonotype changes.

This receptor was identified in a man older than 75 in good health. The rearrangement joins TRBV7-2 to TRBJ2-3, with D perhaps assigned TRBD1 or TRBD2 (6 bases each). Sequencing used blood. This chain's CDR3 is CASSLSGAGSSWTDTQYF. As DNA, the CDR3 is TGTGCCAGCAGCTTATCGGGGGCCGGGAGTAGTTGGACAGATACGCAGTATTTT.